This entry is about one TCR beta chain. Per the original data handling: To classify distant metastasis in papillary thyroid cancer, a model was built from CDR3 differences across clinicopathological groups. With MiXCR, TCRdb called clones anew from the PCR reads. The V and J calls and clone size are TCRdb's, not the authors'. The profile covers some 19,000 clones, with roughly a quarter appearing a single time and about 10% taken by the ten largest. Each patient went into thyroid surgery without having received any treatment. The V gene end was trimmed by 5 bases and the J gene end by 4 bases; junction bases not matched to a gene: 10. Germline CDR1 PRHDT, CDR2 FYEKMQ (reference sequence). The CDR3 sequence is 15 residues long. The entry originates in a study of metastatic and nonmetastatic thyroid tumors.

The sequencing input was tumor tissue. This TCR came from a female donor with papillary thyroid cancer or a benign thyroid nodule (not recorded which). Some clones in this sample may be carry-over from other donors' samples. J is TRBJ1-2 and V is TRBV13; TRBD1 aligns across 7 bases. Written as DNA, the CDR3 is TGTGCCAGCAGCGATCGATCGGGACAGATCTATGGCTACACCTTC. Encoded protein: CASSDRSGQIYGYTF.